Sequencing of this T cell receptor (beta chain) was carried out in a study of blood T cells in healthy people across ages. Next came a second PCR, run for about 6 to 12 cycles, which used a sample-barcoded 5' primer along with a J-beta primer mix. TCRdb re-derived calls from the 5' RACE reads in MiXCR, one entry per CDR3 protein. The top ten hold around an eighth of the sample, which has roughly 680,000 distinct CDR3 sequences, more than 45% seen once. The germline V gene has CDR1 SGHKS and CDR2 YYEKEE (reference sequence). Trimming took off 5 bases at V and 1 base at J, with 9 bases between the two ends. The CDR3 loop spans 14 amino acids.

The rearrangement links TRBV5-5 to TRBJ2-2, with a weak D call TRBD1 (5 bases). This clonotype originated in a woman older than 75 in good health. The sequenced sample consisted of blood. DNA for the CDR3: TGTGCCAGCAGTATCCAGGGGAACACCGGGGAGCTGTTTTTT. It codes for CASSIQGNTGELFF.